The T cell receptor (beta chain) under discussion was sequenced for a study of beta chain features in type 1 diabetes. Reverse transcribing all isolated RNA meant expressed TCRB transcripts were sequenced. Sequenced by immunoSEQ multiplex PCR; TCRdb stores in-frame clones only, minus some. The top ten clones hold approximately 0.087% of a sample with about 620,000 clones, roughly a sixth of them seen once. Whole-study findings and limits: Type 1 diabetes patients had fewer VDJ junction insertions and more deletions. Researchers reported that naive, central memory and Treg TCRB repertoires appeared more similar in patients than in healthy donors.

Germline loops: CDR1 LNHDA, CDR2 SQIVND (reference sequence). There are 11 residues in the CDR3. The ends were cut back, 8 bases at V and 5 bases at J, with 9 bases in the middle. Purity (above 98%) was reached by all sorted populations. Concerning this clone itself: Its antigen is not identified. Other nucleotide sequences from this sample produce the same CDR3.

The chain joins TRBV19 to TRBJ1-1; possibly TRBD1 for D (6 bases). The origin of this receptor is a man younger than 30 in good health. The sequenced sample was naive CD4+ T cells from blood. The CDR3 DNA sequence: TGTGCCAGTCGGGGGGCAACTGAAGCTTTCTTT. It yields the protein CASRGATEAFF.